One T cell receptor (beta chain) is described in this entry. This sample was included in a study of blood T cell repertoires in COVID-19. Profiling relied on immunoSEQ multiplex PCR, and the TCRdb table lists in-frame clones only, not all of them. The data contain 200,000 to 250,000 clones, 83% of them singletons. The germline CDR1 and CDR2 sequences are SGHDT and YYEEEE. CDR3 size: 12 residues. Trimming removed 5 bases from V and 8 bases from J, with 13 bases in between. The clonotype comes from a woman aged 45-65 years who had been exposed to COVID-19. The V gene is TRBV5-6, the J gene TRBJ1-2; no firm D call. Sequencing used PBMCs or T cells enriched from blood (not recorded which). In DNA, the CDR3 is TGTGCCAGCAGAAGACTAGGGAAAGGCTACACCTTC. Protein product: CASRRLGKGYTF.